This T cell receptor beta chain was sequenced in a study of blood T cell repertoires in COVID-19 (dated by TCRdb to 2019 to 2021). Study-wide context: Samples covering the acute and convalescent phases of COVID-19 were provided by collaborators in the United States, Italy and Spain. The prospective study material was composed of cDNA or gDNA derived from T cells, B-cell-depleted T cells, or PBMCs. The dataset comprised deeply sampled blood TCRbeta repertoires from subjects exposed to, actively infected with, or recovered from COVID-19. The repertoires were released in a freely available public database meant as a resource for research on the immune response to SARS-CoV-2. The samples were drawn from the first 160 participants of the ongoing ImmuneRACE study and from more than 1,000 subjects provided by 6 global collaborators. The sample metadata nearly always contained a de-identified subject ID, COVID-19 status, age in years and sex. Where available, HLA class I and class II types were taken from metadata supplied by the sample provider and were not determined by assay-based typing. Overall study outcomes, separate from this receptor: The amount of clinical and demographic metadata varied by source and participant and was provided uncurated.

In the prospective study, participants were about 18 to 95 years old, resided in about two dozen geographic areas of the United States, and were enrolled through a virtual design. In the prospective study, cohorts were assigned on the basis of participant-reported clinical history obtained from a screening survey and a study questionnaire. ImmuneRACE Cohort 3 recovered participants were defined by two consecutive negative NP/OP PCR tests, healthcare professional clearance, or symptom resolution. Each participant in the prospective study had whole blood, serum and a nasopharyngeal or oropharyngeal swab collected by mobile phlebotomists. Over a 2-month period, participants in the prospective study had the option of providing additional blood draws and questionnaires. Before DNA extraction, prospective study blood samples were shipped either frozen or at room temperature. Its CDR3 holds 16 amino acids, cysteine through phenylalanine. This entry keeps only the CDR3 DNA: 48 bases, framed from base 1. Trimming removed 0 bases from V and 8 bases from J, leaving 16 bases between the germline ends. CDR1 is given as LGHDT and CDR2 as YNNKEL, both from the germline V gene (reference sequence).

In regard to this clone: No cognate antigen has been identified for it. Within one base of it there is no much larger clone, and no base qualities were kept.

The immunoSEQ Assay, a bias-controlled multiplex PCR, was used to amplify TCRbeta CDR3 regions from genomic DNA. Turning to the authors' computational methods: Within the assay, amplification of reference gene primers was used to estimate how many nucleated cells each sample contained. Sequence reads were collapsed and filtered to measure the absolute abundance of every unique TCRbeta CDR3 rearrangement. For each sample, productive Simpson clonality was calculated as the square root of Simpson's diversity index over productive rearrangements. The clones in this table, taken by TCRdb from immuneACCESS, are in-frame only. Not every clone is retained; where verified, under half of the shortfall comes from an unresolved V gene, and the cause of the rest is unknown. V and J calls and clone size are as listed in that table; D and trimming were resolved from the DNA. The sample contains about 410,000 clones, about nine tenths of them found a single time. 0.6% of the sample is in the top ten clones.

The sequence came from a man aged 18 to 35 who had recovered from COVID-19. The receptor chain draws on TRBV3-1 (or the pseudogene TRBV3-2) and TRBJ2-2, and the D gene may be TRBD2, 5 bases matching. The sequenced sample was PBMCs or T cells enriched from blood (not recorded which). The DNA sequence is TGTGCCAGCAGCCAAGATGGGCTAGCCCCGGGGGGGGAGCTGTTTTTT. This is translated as CASSQDGLAPGGELFF.